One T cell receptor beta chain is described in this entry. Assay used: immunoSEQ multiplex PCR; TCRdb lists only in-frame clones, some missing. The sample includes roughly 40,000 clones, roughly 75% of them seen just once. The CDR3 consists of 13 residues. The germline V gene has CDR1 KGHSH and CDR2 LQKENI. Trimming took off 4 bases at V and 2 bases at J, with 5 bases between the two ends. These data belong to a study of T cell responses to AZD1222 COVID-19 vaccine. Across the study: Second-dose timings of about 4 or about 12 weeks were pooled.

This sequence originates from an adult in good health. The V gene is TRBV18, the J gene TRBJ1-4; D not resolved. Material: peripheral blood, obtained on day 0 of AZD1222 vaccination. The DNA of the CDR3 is TGTGCCAGCTCACGCGGGACTAATGAAAAACTGTTTTTT. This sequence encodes CASSRGTNEKLFF.